This TCR beta chain stems from a study of metastatic and nonmetastatic thyroid tumors. Study details: Across peripheral blood and tumor or nodule tissue samples taken from malignant and benign thyroid patients, the repertoires were compared with one another.

Study results and caveats: TCR beta diversity was reportedly significantly higher in malignant thyroid tumors than benign nodules, in blood and tumor.

Authors' processing steps: The study built a papillary thyroid cancer distant-metastasis classifier from CDR3 differences across clinicopathological groups. TCRdb re-called clones via MiXCR from the PCR reads. The V and J calls shown here were made by TCRdb, not taken from the authors' results. The profile shows more than 10,000 clones, over 10% of them singletons. The germline CDR1 and CDR2 sequences are MNHEY and SVGAGI. The CDR3 totals 15 residues. Between the trimmed V and J ends, which lost 2 bases and 4 bases, there was a span of 11 bases. This clone has a handful of counts. Its antigen remains unknown. All patients reached thyroid surgery having received no treatment beforehand.

The sequencing sample was made of blood. This clonotype was obtained from a female donor with papillary thyroid cancer or a benign thyroid nodule (not recorded which). Some clones in this sample may be carry-over from other donors' samples. The chain joins TRBV6-5 to TRBJ2-2, with D tentatively TRBD1 (6 bases). The CDR3 reads CASSYGTLSTGELFF. Here the CDR3 DNA reads TGTGCCAGCAGTTACGGGACATTGAGCACCGGGGAGCTGTTTTTT.